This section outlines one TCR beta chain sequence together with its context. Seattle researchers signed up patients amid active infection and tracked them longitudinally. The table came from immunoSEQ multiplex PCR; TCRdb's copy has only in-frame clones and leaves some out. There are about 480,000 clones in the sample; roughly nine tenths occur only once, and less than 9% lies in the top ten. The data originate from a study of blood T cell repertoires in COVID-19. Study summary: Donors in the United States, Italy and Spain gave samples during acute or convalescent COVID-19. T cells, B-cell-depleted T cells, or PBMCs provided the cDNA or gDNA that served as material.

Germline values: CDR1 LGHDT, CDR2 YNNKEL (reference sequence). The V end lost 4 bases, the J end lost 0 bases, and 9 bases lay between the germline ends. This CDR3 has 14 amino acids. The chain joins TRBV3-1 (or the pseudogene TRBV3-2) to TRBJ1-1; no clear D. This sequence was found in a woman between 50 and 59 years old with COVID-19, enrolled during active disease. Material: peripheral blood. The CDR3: CASSRAVMNTEAFF. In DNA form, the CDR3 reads TGTGCCAGCAGCCGGGCAGTGATGAACACTGAAGCTTTCTTT.